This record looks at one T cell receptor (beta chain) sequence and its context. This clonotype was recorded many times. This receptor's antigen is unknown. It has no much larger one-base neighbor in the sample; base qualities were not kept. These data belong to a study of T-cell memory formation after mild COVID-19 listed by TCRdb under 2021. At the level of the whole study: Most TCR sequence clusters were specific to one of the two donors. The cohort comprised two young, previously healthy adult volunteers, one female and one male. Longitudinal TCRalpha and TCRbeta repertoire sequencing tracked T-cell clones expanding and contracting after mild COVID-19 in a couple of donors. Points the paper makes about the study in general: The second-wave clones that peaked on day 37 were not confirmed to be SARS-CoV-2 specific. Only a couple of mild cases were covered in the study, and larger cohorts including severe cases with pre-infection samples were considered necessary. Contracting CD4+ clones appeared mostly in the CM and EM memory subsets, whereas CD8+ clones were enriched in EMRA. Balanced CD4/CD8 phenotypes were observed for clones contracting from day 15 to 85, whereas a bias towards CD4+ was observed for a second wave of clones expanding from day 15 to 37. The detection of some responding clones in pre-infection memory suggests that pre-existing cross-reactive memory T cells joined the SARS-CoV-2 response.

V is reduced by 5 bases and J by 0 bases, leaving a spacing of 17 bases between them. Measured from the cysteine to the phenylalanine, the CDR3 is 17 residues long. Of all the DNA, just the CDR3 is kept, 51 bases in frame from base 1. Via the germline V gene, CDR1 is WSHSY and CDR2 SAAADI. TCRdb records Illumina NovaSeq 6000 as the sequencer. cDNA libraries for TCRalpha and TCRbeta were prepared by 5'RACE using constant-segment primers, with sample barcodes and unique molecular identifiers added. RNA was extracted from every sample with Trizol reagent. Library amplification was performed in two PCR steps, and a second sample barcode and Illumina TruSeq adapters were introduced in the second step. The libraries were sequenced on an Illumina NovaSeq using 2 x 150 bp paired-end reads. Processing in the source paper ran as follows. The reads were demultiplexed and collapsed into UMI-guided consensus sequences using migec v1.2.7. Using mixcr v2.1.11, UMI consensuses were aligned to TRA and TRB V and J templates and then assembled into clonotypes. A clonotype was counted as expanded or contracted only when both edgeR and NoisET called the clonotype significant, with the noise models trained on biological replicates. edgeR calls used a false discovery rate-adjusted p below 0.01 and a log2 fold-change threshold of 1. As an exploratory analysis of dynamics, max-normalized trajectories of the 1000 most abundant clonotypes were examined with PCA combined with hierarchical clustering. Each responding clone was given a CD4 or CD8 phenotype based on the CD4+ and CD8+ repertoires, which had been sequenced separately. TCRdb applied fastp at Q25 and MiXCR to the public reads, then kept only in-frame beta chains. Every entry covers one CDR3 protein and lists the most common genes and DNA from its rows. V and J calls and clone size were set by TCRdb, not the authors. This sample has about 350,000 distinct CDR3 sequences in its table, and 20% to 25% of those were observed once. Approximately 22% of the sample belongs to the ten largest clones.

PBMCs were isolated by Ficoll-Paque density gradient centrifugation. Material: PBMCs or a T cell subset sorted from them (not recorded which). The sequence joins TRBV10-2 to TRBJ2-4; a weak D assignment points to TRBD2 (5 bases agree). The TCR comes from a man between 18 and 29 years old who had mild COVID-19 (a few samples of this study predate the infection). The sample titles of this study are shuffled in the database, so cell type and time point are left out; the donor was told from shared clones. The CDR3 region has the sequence CASSKSLIGLAKNIQYF. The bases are TGCGCCAGCAGTAAGAGCCTCATAGGACTAGCCAAAAACATTCAGTACTTC.